The clone carrying this T cell receptor beta chain was seen a single time. Method: immunoSEQ multiplex PCR; TCRdb's copy keeps in-frame clones and lacks some. The profile shows approximately 73,000 clones, 80% to 90% of them singletons. The sample comes from a study of blood T cell repertoires in COVID-19. The V segment lost 0 bases and the J segment 5 bases; nucleotides outside the gene matches: 9. Looked up from germline, CDR1 is SGHDT and CDR2 is YYEEEE. The CDR3 extends over 16 amino acids. This chain joins TRBV5-6 and TRBJ1-1, with 8 bases matching TRBD1. Sequenced material: peripheral blood. The origin of this receptor is a man aged 80 or over with acute or convalescent COVID-19. CDR3 DNA sequence: TGTGCCAGCAGCTTGGGGAGGACAGGGATAAGAACTGAAGCTTTCTTT. Translated, it gives CASSLGRTGIRTEAFF.